Here is one TCR beta chain with its context. In its sample, this clonotype was seen many times. Its antigen target is currently unknown. No base quality values were provided; no much bigger clone lies one nucleotide off. This record comes from a study of T cell repertoires in cytomegalovirus infection (dated by TCRdb to about 2019). About the full investigation: Donor HLA type was relevant to the analysis, because carriage of CMV infection together with the matching HLA type was indicated by public TCR beta signatures.

Including the terminal cysteine and phenylalanine, the CDR3 comprises 14 residues. Only the CDR3 DNA stays, 42 bases, in frame from base 1. Reading the germline V gene gives CDR1 SGHTA and CDR2 FQGNSA. V is reduced by 2 bases and J by 3 bases, leaving a spacing of 10 bases between them. Study-wide conclusions, independent of this receptor: Carriers of CMV infection plus the relevant HLA type were discriminated by the cumulative frequency of public TCR beta family members in the study cohort and in an independent roughly 380-donor cohort. The ex vivo response was dominated by HLA-C-restricted CMV-specific TCR beta clonotypes, which also provided the single most frequent clonotype in two of eight donors.

For sequencing, an Illumina HiSeq 1500 was employed. TCRdb's own reprocessing of the public reads used fastp at Q25 and MiXCR and kept productive beta chains. All rows with the same CDR3 protein become a single entry with the most common DNA and genes. For this sample there are over 200,000 distinct CDR3 sequences; roughly 13% appear just once. The ten top clones hold 8.5% to 9% of the sample. Specimen: PBMCs. This clonotype was obtained from a human donor in good health (CMV status not recorded). Some clones in this sample may be carry-over from other donors' samples. The rearranged segments are TRBV7-2 and TRBJ1-2; no confident D gene assignment can be made. This receptor has the CDR3 CASSLSIGDYGYTF. The DNA sequence is given as TGTGCCAGCAGCTTATCCATCGGAGACTATGGCTACACCTTC.